The rows below give T cell receptor beta chains drawn from one sample of a study of blood T cell repertoires in COVID-19. Some clones are missing from TCRdb's copy, which holds only in-frame ones; the method was immunoSEQ multiplex PCR. Among about 480,000 clones, approximately 90% were seen once, and the ten largest hold approximately 1.8%. The specimen was PBMCs or T cells enriched from blood (not recorded which). Every receptor here comes from a woman aged 40 to 50 who had recovered from COVID-19. The CDR3 runs from the conserved cysteine through the conserved F or W. The D gene is left open where the match is weak. The size entry is marked missing in some rows and otherwise reads once, few, many or a size class.

V gene	clone size	D gene	J gene	CDR3 protein	CDR3 DNA
TRBV3-1/TRBV3-2	-	TRBD2	TRBJ2-1	CASSQDHPAGAWGWQFF	TGTGCCAGCAGCCAAGATCACCCAGCGGGGGCCTGGGGTTGGCAGTTCTTC
TRBV18	-	-	TRBJ1-2	CASSPPDWGPDYGYTF	TGTGCCAGCTCACCACCTGATTGGGGGCCGGATTATGGCTACACCTTC
TRBV28	-	TRBD1	TRBJ2-5	CASSSRDREETQYF	TGTGCCAGCAGTTCGAGGGACAGGGAAGAGACCCAGTACTTC
TRBV11-2	-	-	TRBJ2-7	CASSFPGSYEQYF	TGTGCCAGCAGCTTCCCAGGGTCCTACGAGCAGTACTTC
TRBV15	-	TRBD1	TRBJ1-3	CATSREPKGAAGNTIYF	TGTGCCACCAGCAGAGAACCGAAGGGGGCGGCGGGAAACACCATATATTTT
TRBV24-1	-	TRBD2	TRBJ2-7	CATSDPRTSGNEQYF	TGTGCCACCAGTGATCCTCGGACTAGCGGGAACGAGCAGTACTTC
TRBV10-3	-	-	TRBJ2-7	CAISDKPGVGNEQYF	TGTGCCATCAGTGACAAACCAGGGGTCGGCAACGAGCAGTACTTC
TRBV4-3	-	-	TRBJ2-1	CASSQDKAVTSYNQQFF	TGCGCCAGCAGCCAAGATAAAGCGGTCACGTCCTACAATCAGCAGTTCTTC
TRBV11-2	-	TRBD1	TRBJ2-1	CASSLGLRQGYEQFF	TGTGCCAGCAGCTTAGGTTTGCGACAGGGGTATGAGCAGTTCTTC
TRBV4-3	once	TRBD2	TRBJ2-7	CASSQGRAGGYEQYF	TGCGCCAGCAGCCAAGGTAGGGCGGGAGGCTACGAGCAGTACTTC
TRBV11-2	-	-	TRBJ2-7	CASSLGGWSYEQYF	TGTGCCAGCAGCTTAGGCGGGTGGTCCTACGAGCAGTACTTC
TRBV5-1	-	-	TRBJ2-3	CATRTETSTDTQYF	TGCGCCACCAGGACAGAGACTAGCACAGATACGCAGTATTTT
TRBV30	-	TRBD2	TRBJ2-1	CAWRAGYSYNEQFF	TGTGCCTGGAGAGCGGGGTACTCCTACAATGAGCAGTTCTTC
TRBV7-9	-	TRBD1	TRBJ2-4	CASSPGPGQGVNIQYF	TGTGCCAGCAGCCCCGGGCCGGGACAGGGGGTGAACATTCAGTACTTC
TRBV5-5	-	-	TRBJ1-1	CASSPVNRNTEAFF	TGTGCCAGCAGCCCGGTTAACAGGAACACTGAAGCTTTCTTT
TRBV7-9	few	TRBD1	TRBJ1-1	CASSPTWTGPTEAFF	TGTGCCAGCAGCCCTACCTGGACAGGGCCCACTGAAGCTTTCTTT
TRBV4-1	-	-	TRBJ2-7	CASSHGLSGSYEQYF	TGCGCCAGCAGCCACGGACTATCGGGGTCCTACGAGCAGTACTTC
TRBV14	-	TRBD2	TRBJ2-3	CASSQLRLAGVLFGPDTQYF	TGTGCCAGCAGCCAACTTAGACTAGCGGGAGTTTTGTTTGGCCCAGATACGCAGTATTTT
TRBV4-1	-	TRBD2	TRBJ2-7	CASSRTSGGAYEQYF	TGCGCCAGCAGCCGAACTAGCGGAGGGGCTTACGAGCAGTACTTC
TRBV6-5	-	-	TRBJ1-1	CASSSVMNTEAFF	TGTGCCAGCAGTTCGGTAATGAACACTGAAGCTTTCTTT
TRBV10-2	-	-	TRBJ1-5	CASSDSGNQPQHF	TGCGCCAGCAGTGACAGTGGCAATCAGCCCCAGCATTTT
TRBV4-3	-	-	TRBJ1-1	CASSPYQGLGTEAFF	TGCGCCAGCAGCCCCTATCAGGGGCTGGGCACTGAAGCTTTCTTT
TRBV11-2	once	TRBD1	TRBJ1-1	CASSLGGTGGAFF	TGTGCCAGCAGCTTAGGAGGGACAGGGGGAGCTTTCTTT
TRBV24-1	-	TRBD2	TRBJ2-7	CATSDGGIREQYF	TGTGCCACCAGTGACGGGGGGATAAGGGAGCAGTACTTC
TRBV2	-	TRBD2	TRBJ2-7	CASTERGRAISEQYF	TGTGCCAGCACCGAACGGGGGAGGGCCATCTCCGAGCAGTACTTC
TRBV7-2	-	-	TRBJ2-3	CASSLEGRTDTQYF	TGTGCCAGCAGTCTAGAGGGTAGAACAGATACGCAGTATTTT
TRBV3-1/TRBV3-2	-	-	TRBJ1-2	CASSSTLGSYGYTF	TGTGCCAGCAGCTCTACATTGGGGAGTTATGGCTACACCTTC
TRBV5-6	-	TRBD1	TRBJ2-7	CASSLAFDRGNEQYF	TGTGCCAGCAGCTTGGCCTTCGACAGGGGTAACGAGCAGTACTTC
TRBV4-1	-	-	TRBJ2-2	CASSQDPVANTGELFF	TGCGCCAGCAGCCAAGATCCGGTAGCGAACACCGGGGAGCTGTTTTTT
TRBV2	-	-	TRBJ1-6	CASRSPGQLNSPLHF	TGTGCCAGCAGATCACCCGGACAACTTAATTCACCCCTCCACTTT
TRBV5-1	-	-	TRBJ1-1	CASSLRGRGYMNTEAFF	TGCGCCAGCAGCTTGCGCGGGAGGGGGTACATGAACACTGAAGCTTTCTTT
TRBV7-6	-	-	TRBJ1-2	CASSPTDGTNYGYTF	TGTGCCAGCAGCCCAACCGACGGGACTAACTATGGCTACACCTTC
TRBV3-1/TRBV3-2	-	TRBD2	TRBJ2-5	CASSQNPSGRAQETQYF	TGTGCCAGCAGCCAAAACCCTAGCGGGAGGGCCCAAGAGACCCAGTACTTC
TRBV5-4	few	-	TRBJ2-1	CASSLDSTYYNEQFF	TGTGCCAGCAGCTTGGACTCGACTTACTACAATGAGCAGTTCTTC
TRBV5-6	-	-	TRBJ1-2	CASSLDGSGFTYGYTF	TGTGCCAGCAGCTTGGATGGTAGCGGGTTCACCTATGGCTACACCTTC
TRBV6-1	-	-	TRBJ1-4	CASSEAGGPVEKLFF	TGTGCCAGCAGTGAAGCGGGGGGGCCAGTTGAAAAACTGTTTTTT
TRBV30	-	TRBD2	TRBJ2-2	CAWSLGTSGRAGELFF	TGTGCCTGGAGCCTCGGGACTAGCGGGAGAGCCGGGGAGCTGTTTTTT
TRBV5-1	-	-	TRBJ1-1	CASSLAFEVTEAFF	TGCGCCAGCAGCTTGGCCTTTGAGGTTACTGAAGCTTTCTTT
TRBV5-6	-	-	TRBJ1-2	CASALGDNGYTF	TGTGCCAGCGCGTTGGGGGACAATGGCTACACCTTC
TRBV25-1	-	-	TRBJ1-1	CASSDFRGDGNTEAFF	TGTGCCAGCAGTGATTTCCGGGGAGACGGGAACACTGAAGCTTTCTTT
TRBV4-3	-	-	TRBJ1-6	CASSQGSSNSPLHF	TGCGCCAGCAGCCAAGGGAGCTCGAATTCACCCCTCCACTTT
TRBV20-1	once	-	TRBJ2-7	CSASPSASFYEQYF	TGCAGTGCTAGTCCTAGCGCGAGCTTCTACGAGCAGTACTTC
TRBV5-1	-	TRBD2	TRBJ2-7	CASSLTASGSGEQYF	TGCGCCAGCAGCTTGACTGCTAGCGGGAGTGGCGAGCAGTACTTC
TRBV7-9	once	TRBD2	TRBJ2-1	CASSPIGGTSGDLYNEQFF	TGTGCCAGCAGCCCCATAGGTGGGACTAGCGGGGACCTCTACAATGAGCAGTTCTTC
TRBV10-3	-	-	TRBJ1-1	CATWGRDTEAFF	TGTGCCACCTGGGGCAGAGACACTGAAGCTTTCTTT
TRBV6-5	-	-	TRBJ1-6	CASGRGRDSPLHF	TGTGCCAGTGGGCGGGGGAGGGATTCACCCCTCCACTTT
TRBV5-1	-	-	TRBJ1-6	CASSLVSQSSYNSPLHF	TGCGCCAGCAGCTTGGTATCACAGAGCTCCTATAATTCACCCCTCCACTTT
TRBV5-1	-	TRBD2	TRBJ2-5	CASSLAGGSAQETQYF	TGCGCCAGCAGCTTGGCCGGCGGGAGCGCACAAGAGACCCAGTACTTC
TRBV7-2	-	-	TRBJ1-5	CASSSLGGGNQPQHF	TGTGCCAGCAGCTCCTTGGGGGGAGGCAATCAGCCCCAGCATTTT
TRBV6-6	-	TRBD2	TRBJ2-1	CASSPGTTTPNNEQFF	TGTGCCAGCAGTCCCGGGACTACCACTCCTAACAATGAGCAGTTCTTC
TRBV4-2	-	TRBD2	TRBJ2-3	CASSQERDPLAGGSTDTQYF	TGTGCCAGCAGCCAAGAGCGGGACCCCTTGGCGGGAGGTAGCACAGATACGCAGTATTTT
TRBV5-1	-	TRBD2	TRBJ2-5	CASSSSSGAKETQYF	TGCGCCAGCAGCTCGTCTAGCGGGGCAAAAGAGACCCAGTACTTC
TRBV27	-	TRBD2	TRBJ2-7	CASSLVGTSGVYEQYF	TGTGCCAGCAGTTTAGTCGGAACAAGCGGGGTATACGAGCAGTACTTC